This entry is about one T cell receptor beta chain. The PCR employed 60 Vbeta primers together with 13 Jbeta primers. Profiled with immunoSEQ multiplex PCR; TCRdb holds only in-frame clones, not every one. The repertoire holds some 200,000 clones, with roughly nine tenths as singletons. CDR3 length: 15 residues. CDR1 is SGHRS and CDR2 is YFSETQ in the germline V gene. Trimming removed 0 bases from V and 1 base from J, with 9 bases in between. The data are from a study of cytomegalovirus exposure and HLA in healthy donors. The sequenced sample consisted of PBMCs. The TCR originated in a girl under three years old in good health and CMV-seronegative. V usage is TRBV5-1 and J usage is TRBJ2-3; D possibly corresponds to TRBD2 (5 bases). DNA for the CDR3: TGCGCCAGCAGCTTGGCGGAGGCGGGCACAGATACGCAGTATTTT. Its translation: CASSLAEAGTDTQYF.